Following are 25 T cell receptor beta chains from one sample sequenced in a study of blood T cell repertoires in COVID-19. Sequenced by immunoSEQ multiplex PCR; TCRdb stores in-frame clones only, minus some. The sample contains 300,000 to 500,000 clones, 88% of which appear only once. The sequenced material came from PBMCs or T cells enriched from blood (not recorded which). The origin of the receptors is a woman in her thirties or forties with acute COVID-19.

The V gene is TRBV5-8, the J gene TRBJ1-1, with unresolved D. Trimming removed 0 bases at V and 3 bases at J, with 12 bases between. The CDR3 is 15 amino acids. The germline gives CDR1 SGHTS, CDR2 YDEGEE. CDR3 in amino acids: CASSLGVGEDTEAFF. The CDR3 DNA reads TGTGCCAGCAGCTTGGGTGTGGGTGAGGACACTGAAGCTTTCTTT.

This clone came up once. The V gene is TRBV30, the J gene TRBJ2-3; a possible D gene is TRBD2 (6 bases). The CDR3 contains 14 residues. The germline V gene has CDR1 GTSNPN and CDR2 SVGIG (reference sequence). The germline V and J ends were trimmed by 2 bases and 5 bases, with 14 bases remaining between them. The CDR3 nucleotides read TGTGCCTGGAGTTTCGTTGGGCGGGGAGATACGCAGTATTTT. Encoded protein: CAWSFVGRGDTQYF.

V gene TRBV10-3 combines with J gene TRBJ1-1; maybe TRBD1 (6 bases). CDR3 size: 14 residues. Germline CDR1 and CDR2: ENHRY and SYGVKD. The V gene lost 5 bases and the J gene lost 7 bases, with 17 bases spanning the gap. CDR3 nucleotide sequence: TGTGCCATCAGTCCGAAAACCGGACAGAATGAAGCTTTCTTT. Translated, it gives CAISPKTGQNEAFF.

This chain joins TRBV5-6 and TRBJ1-4, with a possible D match to TRBD1 (5 bases). The V gene lost 3 bases and the J gene lost 8 bases, with 8 bases spanning the gap. CDR1 SGHDT and CDR2 YYEEEE come from the germline V gene. The CDR3 spans 12 residues. The CDR3 nucleotides read TGTGCCAGCAGCTCGGGGGAAGAAAAACTGTTTTTT. This codes for CASSSGEEKLFF.

The chain is built from TRBV7-8 and TRBJ2-2; a possible D gene is TRBD2 (7 bases). Germline CDR1 reads SGHVS; CDR2 reads FQNEAQ. CDR3 size: 16 residues. Trimming took 2 bases from V and 4 from J, leaving 14 bases between them. CDR3 coding DNA: TGTGCCAGCAGCTTACTACGGGGGGCCCTCACCGGGGAGCTGTTTTTT. Translating it yields CASSLLRGALTGELFF.

V is TRBV30 and J is TRBJ1-5, with D perhaps matching TRBD1 (6 bases). CDR1 GTSNPN and CDR2 SVGIG come from the germline V gene (reference sequence). The CDR3 length is 13 residues. V lost 6 bases, J lost 4 bases, and 13 bases lay in between. CDR3: CACTRGTNQPQHF. For the CDR3, the DNA is TGTGCCTGCACTAGGGGGACGAATCAGCCCCAGCATTTT.

This clone was observed a single time. The chain recombines TRBV7-9 with TRBJ2-7; TRBD2 aligns across 15 bases. CDR3 length equals 19 residues. Germline V CDR1 and CDR2: SEHNR, FQNEAQ (reference sequence). J lost 0 bases, V lost 5 bases, and 11 bases had no gene match. The CDR3 nucleotides are TGTGCCAGCAGCCCCGGTCCGGGACTAGCGGGGGGCCCCTCCTACGAGCAGTACTTC. This translates into CASSPGPGLAGGPSYEQYF.

The table lists this clone with a count of one. This rearrangement joins TRBV10-3 to TRBJ1-3; 9 bases line up with TRBD1. The CDR3 is 15 amino acids. Germline V gene sequence: CDR1 ENHRY, CDR2 SYGVKD. With V trimmed by 6 bases and J by 6 bases, 9 bases remained unmatched. This CDR3 reads CAISHPGQGKNTIYF. In DNA form, the CDR3 reads TGTGCCATCAGCCACCCGGGACAGGGTAAAAACACCATATATTTT.

The chain employs TRBV2 and TRBJ1-5; no firm D call. The CDR3 totals 14 residues. Between the trimmed V and J ends, which lost 3 bases and 7 bases, there was a span of 13 bases. CDR1 and CDR2 (germline): SNHLY, FYNNEI. CDR3 protein: CASSERGLGQPQHF. The CDR3 DNA is TGTGCCAGCAGTGAGAGAGGGTTAGGCCAGCCCCAGCATTTT.

This clone occurred many times. CDR3 sequence (DNA): TGTGCCAGCAGCCCGGACAGCAACTATGGCTACACCTTC. It encodes CASSPDSNYGYTF. The rearrangement uses TRBV7-2 and TRBJ1-2, with D tentatively TRBD1 (6 bases). V was shortened by 5 bases and J by 2 bases, with 9 bases between the two germline ends. Germline V gene data show CDR1 as SGHTA and CDR2 as FQGNSA. This CDR3 spans 13 amino acids.

The chain links TRBV24-1 to TRBJ1-5; D is unclear. The V gene lost 4 bases and the J gene lost 7 bases, with 13 bases spanning the gap. CDR1 is KGHDR, CDR2 SFDVKD, per germline. CDR3 size: 14 residues. Here the CDR3 reads CATSDRKSKQPQHF. CDR3 sequence (DNA): TGTGCCACCAGTGACCGAAAGTCTAAGCAGCCCCAGCATTTT.

CDR3 sequence: CASSPLTRETQYF. The CDR3 DNA reads as TGTGCCAGCAGCCCGTTGACCAGGGAGACCCAGTACTTC. The chain links TRBV11-2 to TRBJ2-5, with unresolved D. Germline CDR1 reads SGHAT; CDR2 reads FQNNGV. V lost 5 bases and J lost 5, with 12 bases in between. The CDR3 is 13 amino acids. The complete variable domain, with remaining parts taken from reference TRBV11-2 and TRBJ2-5, reads EAGVAQSPRYKIIEKRQSVAFWCNPISGHATLYWYQQILGQGPKLLIQFQNNGVVDDSQLPKDRFSAERLKGVDSTLKIQPAKLEDSAVYLCASSPLTRETQYFGPGTRLLVL.

The chain has TRBV5-1 and TRBJ1-4; D might be TRBD1 (6 bases). With 0 bases removed from V and 0 bases from J, the gap between germline ends came to 12 bases. This CDR3 region has 17 residues. The germline gives CDR1 SGHRS, CDR2 YFSETQ. The CDR3 DNA reads TGCGCCAGCAGCTTGGTGTCCAGGGGTACAACTAATGAAAAACTGTTTTTT. Translating gives CASSLVSRGTTNEKLFF.

CDR3 in DNA: TGTGCCAGCAGCCCATCGGACAGTCCCGATGAAAAACTGTTTTTT. This codes for CASSPSDSPDEKLFF. This chain joins TRBV7-7 and TRBJ1-4; D is perhaps TRBD1 (6 bases). The CDR3 loop spans 15 amino acids. In germline, CDR1 is SSHAT, CDR2 FNYEAQ (reference sequence). Between the trimmed V and J ends, which lost 5 bases and 6 bases, there was a span of 16 bases.

V usage is TRBV10-1 and J usage is TRBJ2-7, with TRBD1 identical over 10 bases. CDR3 size: 14 residues. The V gene's germline CDR1 is WNHNN and CDR2 SYGVQD (reference sequence). Trimming at V came to 5 bases and at J to 6 bases, leaving 7 bases not matched to a gene. CDR3 protein: CASSPGTGDGEQYF. In nucleotides, the CDR3 is TGCGCCAGCAGTCCCGGGACAGGGGACGGCGAGCAGTACTTC.

This chain joins TRBV14 and TRBJ2-7, with D uncertain. CDR3 length: 11 residues. V was cut by 3 bases and J by 4 bases, with 4 bases left in between. Germline V CDR1 and CDR2: SGHDN, FVKESK. The CDR3, as DNA: TGTGCCAGCAGCCAGCGTTACGAGCAGTACTTC. It is translated as CASSQRYEQYF.

The CDR3 nucleotides read TGTGCCAGCAGCTTAAGAGCGGATAATGAAAAACTGTTTTTT. This encodes CASSLRADNEKLFF. The gene calls are TRBV7-9 and TRBJ1-4; D gene uncertain. Deletions cut 2 bases from V and 4 bases from J, with 8 bases between. CDR1 is SEHNR and CDR2 is FQNEAQ in the germline V gene (reference sequence). This CDR3 is 14 amino acids long.

The genes are TRBV24-1 and TRBJ2-2; possibly TRBD2 for D (6 bases). The germline V gene encodes CDR1 KGHDR and CDR2 SFDVKD. The CDR3 has 14 residues. With 7 bases removed from V and 5 bases from J, the gap between germline ends came to 13 bases. The CDR3 sequence is CATRAVGGTGELFF. The CDR3 bases are TGTGCCACCAGAGCCGTGGGGGGTACCGGGGAGCTGTTTTTT.

The chain links TRBV5-8 to TRBJ2-1; possible D gene TRBD1, 5 bases. This CDR3 contains 14 residues. Germline V CDR1 and CDR2: SGHTS, YDEGEE. V lost 0 bases, J lost 9 bases, and 13 bases lay in between. CDR3 in amino acids: CASSLDEAGREQFF. Here the CDR3 DNA reads TGTGCCAGCAGCTTGGATGAGGCAGGGCGTGAGCAGTTCTTC.

The chain combines TRBV3-1 (or the pseudogene TRBV3-2) with TRBJ2-3, with 10 bases identical to TRBD2. The CDR3 is made up of 18 amino acids. CDR1 and CDR2 (germline): LGHDT, YNNKEL (reference sequence). With V trimmed by 0 bases and J by 2 bases, 8 bases remained unmatched. This CDR3 is CASSQDVVAGGLTDTQYF. CDR3 nucleotide sequence: TGTGCCAGCAGCCAAGATGTGGTAGCGGGGGGCCTCACAGATACGCAGTATTTT.

The chain combines TRBV25-1 with TRBJ1-2, with D tentatively TRBD1 (6 bases). The CDR3 runs to 17 residues. V lost 4 bases and J lost 8, with 26 bases in between. Germline V gene data show CDR1 as MGHDK and CDR2 as SYGVNS. The CDR3 sequence: CASSGWTAPYSRRGYTF. CDR3 coding DNA: TGTGCCAGCAGTGGGTGGACAGCCCCCTACTCTCGCCGGGGCTACACCTTC.

The chain carries TRBV27 and TRBJ1-1, with D perhaps matching TRBD1 (6 bases). Trimming shortened V by 3 bases and J by 1 base, and 12 bases separated the two germline ends. CDR3 length: 15 amino acids. Germline CDR1 is MNHEY and CDR2 is SMNVEV (reference sequence). The CDR3 spells CASSFKDRTNTEAFF. The CDR3 nucleotides are TGTGCCAGCAGTTTCAAGGACAGAACGAACACTGAAGCTTTCTTT.

V gene TRBV12-1 combines with J gene TRBJ2-4; the tabulated D call, TRBD1, remains unverified against the DNA. TRBV12-1 is a recognized pseudogene. CDR3 length equals 20 residues. The DNA of the CDR3 is TGTGCCAGCAGCCGAACGCCGGAGCAGGGGTATGGCGCGGCCAAAAACATTCAGTACTTC. It is translated as CASSRTPEQGYGAAKNIQYF.

The V call is TRBV27, the J call TRBJ1-2, with 8 positions matching TRBD1. The V segment lost 4 bases and the J segment 7 bases; nucleotides outside the gene matches: 17. CDR1 is MNHEY and CDR2 is SMNVEV in the germline V gene (reference sequence). This CDR3 is built from 17 residues. DNA of the CDR3: TGTGCCAGCAGTTCAAACCCCTCCGGGACAGGTTTCCGTGGCTACACCTTC. Translated: CASSSNPSGTGFRGYTF.

The chain has TRBV30 and TRBJ2-5, with 10 bases identical to TRBD2. This CDR3 contains 16 residues. With V trimmed by 0 bases and J by 1 base, 5 bases remained unmatched. Germline CDR1 is GTSNPN and CDR2 is SVGIG (reference sequence). CDR3 sequence reads: CAWSVSSGGTQETQYF. CDR3 sequence (DNA): TGTGCCTGGAGTGTAAGTAGCGGGGGGACCCAAGAGACCCAGTACTTC.